This is a list of T cell receptor beta chains from one sample in a study of cytomegalovirus exposure and HLA in healthy donors. Data came from immunoSEQ multiplex PCR; TCRdb stores just in-frame clones and leaves some out. The data show approximately 200,000 clones, about 80% seen once. Sequencing was done on a sample of PBMCs. The source of these receptors is a man under 40 in good health and CMV-seronegative. The CDR3 runs from the conserved cysteine through the conserved F or W. The D gene is left open where the match is weak. Expanded clones get a size class; other rows say once, few or many, or leave the size out.

V gene	J gene	clone size	D gene	CDR3 DNA	CDR3 protein
TRBV28	TRBJ2-7	once	TRBD1	TGTGCCAGCAGTTTACAGGGGGCTCCCCACGAGCAGTACTTC	CASSLQGAPHEQYF
TRBV21-1	TRBJ2-1	.	.	TGTGCCAGCAGCAAAGCGGAAGAACAGGGGAGGCCATCCGTCTACTACAATGAGCAGTTCTTC	CASSKAEEQGRPSVYYNEQFF
TRBV5-1	TRBJ2-6	.	.	TGCGCCAGCAGCTTGGTCGGGAGCTCTGGGGCCAACGTCCTGACTTTC	CASSLVGSSGANVLTF
TRBV19	TRBJ2-2	.	.	TGTGCCAGTAGTATAGCCAGGAACACCGGGGAGCTGTTTTTT	CASSIARNTGELFF
TRBV30	TRBJ1-3	.	.	TGTGCCTGGTCCGGGGGGGGCGGTGGAAACACCATATATTTT	CAWSGGGGGNTIYF
TRBV5-6	TRBJ2-1	.	.	TGTGCCAGCAGAGGGGGCTCCTACAATGAGCAGTTCTTC	CASRGGSYNEQFF
TRBV4-1	TRBJ2-1	.	.	TGCGCCAGCAGCCAAGACGTTTCTAGCGCTTACAATGAGCAGTTCTTC	CASSQDVSSAYNEQFF
TRBV5-4	TRBJ1-1	.	.	TGTGCCAGCAGCTTGGGCGGGGGTTTGTTCTTT	CASSLGGGLFF
TRBV25-1	TRBJ2-7	.	TRBD1	TGTGCCAGCAGTACCCGACAGGGCTACGAGCAGTACTTC	CASSTRQGYEQYF
TRBV5-1	TRBJ2-7	once	TRBD2	TGCGCCAGCAGCGCGTTTGGACTAGCGGGAGCGAGCTCCTACGAGCAGTACTTC	CASSAFGLAGASSYEQYF
TRBV7-2	TRBJ2-7	.	TRBD1	TGTGCCAGCAGCTGGGGACAGGGGGCCTACGAGCAGTACTTC	CASSWGQGAYEQYF
TRBV5-6	TRBJ2-4	.	TRBD2	TGTGCCAGCAGTCCTAGCGGGGGCCTTAAAAACATTCAGTACTTC	CASSPSGGLKNIQYF
TRBV5-5	TRBJ1-5	.	.	TGTGCCAGCAGCTTGTTTGCCAGCGTTATAAGCAATCAGCCCCAGCATTTT	CASSLFASVISNQPQHF
TRBV19	TRBJ2-7	.	.	TGTGCCAGTAGTACACCAGGGAGGATTTACGAGCAGTACTTC	CASSTPGRIYEQYF
TRBV6-6	TRBJ1-5	.	.	TGTGCCAGCAGTACTCACAATCAGCCCCAGCATTTT	CASSTHNQPQHF
TRBV30	TRBJ2-3	.	.	TGTGCCTGGAGCGTATTAAACGGGGATACGCAGTATTTT	CAWSVLNGDTQYF
TRBV19	TRBJ2-3	once	TRBD1	TGTGCCAGTAGTATAGGGGACAGGCGCACAGATACGCAGTATTTT	CASSIGDRRTDTQYF
TRBV5-1	TRBJ2-1	.	.	TGCGCCAGCAGCCTCACCGGCGCCAGCGGACTAAATGAGCAGTTCTTC	CASSLTGASGLNEQFF
TRBV7-2	TRBJ1-5	.	.	TGTGCCAGCAGCGCACAGGGTGCGTACAATCAGCCCCAGCATTTT	CASSAQGAYNQPQHF
TRBV15	TRBJ2-5	.	TRBD2	TGTGCCACCAGCAGAGATGGCGGGAGCCAAGAGACCCAGTACTTC	CATSRDGGSQETQYF
TRBV27	TRBJ1-6	.	TRBD1	TGTGCCACTACCAGGACAGGGAAACGCTATAATTCACCCCTCCACTTT	CATTRTGKRYNSPLHF
TRBV9	TRBJ2-2	once	TRBD1	TGTGCCAGCAGCATCCCCGACAGGGGCCCTAACACCGGGGAGCTGTTTTTT	CASSIPDRGPNTGELFF
TRBV28	TRBJ2-2	once	.	TGTGCCAGCACGGGGTTCGGCGGGGAGCTGTTTTTT	CASTGFGGELFF
TRBV15	TRBJ1-4	.	.	TGTGCCACGTTCGAATACAGGGCGGGAGCAACTAATGAAAAACTGTTTTTT	CATFEYRAGATNEKLFF
TRBV5-1	TRBJ1-6	.	.	TGCGCCAGCAGCTCTGATAGGGGATACTCACCCCTCCACTTT	CASSSDRGYSPLHF
TRBV15	TRBJ2-5	.	.	TGTGCCACCAGCAGAGAAATGATCGCAGGAGAGACCCAGTACTTC	CATSREMIAGETQYF
TRBV4-1	TRBJ1-5	once	.	TGCGCCAGCAGCCAAGATCCAGGGTATAGCAATCAGCCCCAGCATTTT	CASSQDPGYSNQPQHF
TRBV4-2	TRBJ2-6	.	.	TGTGCCAGCAGCCTCAACTCTGGGGCCAACGTCCTGACTTTC	CASSLNSGANVLTF
TRBV6-1	TRBJ1-6	.	.	TGTGCCAGCAGTGAAGCGGCTGCCCCTGGTTCACCCCTCCACTTT	CASSEAAAPGSPLHF
TRBV19	TRBJ1-5	.	TRBD1	TGTGCCAGTAGGGACAGGGTAGGGACCTATAGCAATCAGCCCCAGCATTTT	CASRDRVGTYSNQPQHF
TRBV28	TRBJ1-6	.	TRBD1	TGTGCCAGCAGTTTGGGACAGTCCAATTCACCCCTCCACTTT	CASSLGQSNSPLHF
TRBV11-2	TRBJ2-7	.	TRBD2	TGTGCCAGCAGCTTAGATTTGCCTAGCGGGGCAACCGAGCAGTACTTC	CASSLDLPSGATEQYF
TRBV27	TRBJ1-5	.	.	TGTGCCAGCACAGAGGGATACAATCAGCCCCAGCATTTT	CASTEGYNQPQHF
TRBV4-1	TRBJ2-7	.	TRBD2	TGCGCCAGCAGCCAGCTAGCGGGAGGGCCTTTGTACGAGCAGTACTTC	CASSQLAGGPLYEQYF
TRBV5-1	TRBJ2-2	.	TRBD2	TGCGCCAGCAGGCTGCCAATCCTGAGCGGGAGCTGGGACACCGGGGAGCTGTTTTTT	CASRLPILSGSWDTGELFF
TRBV2	TRBJ1-1	.	.	TGTGCCAGCACTTTGACAGAGCACTCGAACACTGAAGCTTTCTTT	CASTLTEHSNTEAFF
TRBV27	TRBJ1-1	few	TRBD1	TGTGCCAGCAGTCTCGTACGACCGGGACAGGGCAAAACTGAAGCTTTCTTT	CASSLVRPGQGKTEAFF
TRBV5-4	TRBJ1-2	.	.	TGTGCCAGCAGCCCGCCCCCCCAGGGGTTTGCTAACTATGGCTACACCTTC	CASSPPPQGFANYGYTF
TRBV6-1	TRBJ1-1	.	TRBD1	TGTGCCAGCAGAGACAGGGGGCAAGTCACTGAAGCTTTCTTT	CASRDRGQVTEAFF
TRBV7-8	TRBJ2-7	.	.	TGTGCCAGCAGCTTATCCAGAACCTACGAGCAGTACTTC	CASSLSRTYEQYF
TRBV25-1	TRBJ1-2	.	.	TGTGCCAGCAGTGCCCCGGAGGAGACACTTAACTATGGCTACACCTTC	CASSAPEETLNYGYTF
TRBV25-1	TRBJ2-2	.	TRBD1	TGTGCCAGCAGGACAGGGACCGACACCGGGGAGCTGTTTTTT	CASRTGTDTGELFF
TRBV30	TRBJ1-1	.	.	TGTGCCTGGAGTGTACAGACCTTTGAAGCTTTCTTT	CAWSVQTFEAFF
TRBV25-1	TRBJ1-4	.	TRBD1	TGTGCCAGCAGTGCCCGTCCCGGGACAGCGTTCAATGAAAAACTGTTTTTT	CASSARPGTAFNEKLFF
TRBV4-1	TRBJ2-7	.	TRBD2	TGCGCCAGCAGCCACGGACTAGTCTACGAGCAGTACTTC	CASSHGLVYEQYF
TRBV28	TRBJ1-2	.	.	TGTGCCAGCAGTTTAACAGGAAACTATGGCTACACCTTC	CASSLTGNYGYTF
TRBV7-9	TRBJ1-1	.	.	TGTGCCAGCAGCTTAAGTCGGGGAGGAGACACTGAAGCTTTCTTT	CASSLSRGGDTEAFF
TRBV5-4	TRBJ1-2	.	TRBD1	TGTGCCAGCAGCTTGGACAGGGGGCCTGGCTACACCTTC	CASSLDRGPGYTF
TRBV6-1	TRBJ2-1	.	.	TGTGCCAGCAGTGAAATCGAGGGAATCGGGTACAATGAGCAGTTCTTC	CASSEIEGIGYNEQFF
TRBV27	TRBJ2-1	.	TRBD2	TGTGCCAGCAGTTTCTTAGCGGGAGGGCCTAAGGTTGACAATGAGCAGTTCTTC	CASSFLAGGPKVDNEQFF
TRBV5-1	TRBJ2-5	.	.	TGCGCCAGCAGCTTGGGTTTCGAAGAGACCCAGTACTTC	CASSLGFEETQYF
TRBV6-5	TRBJ2-7	.	TRBD2	TGTGCCAGCAGGGCCCCGGGACTATACCCCTACGAGCAGTACTTC	CASRAPGLYPYEQYF
TRBV7-9	TRBJ1-2	.	TRBD1	TGTGCCAGCAGCTTAACAGGGGTTGGCTACACCTTC	CASSLTGVGYTF
TRBV7-8	TRBJ2-7	.	TRBD1	TGTGCCAGCACTGAGGCCGGACAGGTCGGCTACGAGCAGTACTTC	CASTEAGQVGYEQYF
TRBV25-1	TRBJ2-5	.	.	TGTGCCAGCAGTGAATTTAGGACCCGCAGGGGAGAGACCCAGTACTTC	CASSEFRTRRGETQYF